Described below is a single TCR beta chain sequence and its context. This CDR3 has 16 amino acids. V lost 10 bases and J lost 5, with 26 bases in between. RNA totalling about 0.45 to 1 ug underwent reverse transcription with random hexamers. Each CDR3 protein is one row after TCRdb ran MiXCR on the immunoSEQ multiplex PCR reads. This table holds hundreds of thousands of distinct CDR3 sequences, about 89% found once. The data originate from a study of CD8 T cells in Susac syndrome. Multiple sclerosis controls were treatment-naive patients with stable or active relapsing-remitting disease. The sample was CD8+ T cells from PBMCs. The sequence derives from a human donor with multiple sclerosis. J is TRBJ2-5 and V is TRBV12-3 or TRBV12-4; D is possibly TRBD1 (9 bases). The CDR3 spells CAISEAGDRAEETQYF. DNA for the CDR3: TGTGCCATTTCGGAAGCGGGGGACAGGGCGGAGGAGACCCAGTACTTC.